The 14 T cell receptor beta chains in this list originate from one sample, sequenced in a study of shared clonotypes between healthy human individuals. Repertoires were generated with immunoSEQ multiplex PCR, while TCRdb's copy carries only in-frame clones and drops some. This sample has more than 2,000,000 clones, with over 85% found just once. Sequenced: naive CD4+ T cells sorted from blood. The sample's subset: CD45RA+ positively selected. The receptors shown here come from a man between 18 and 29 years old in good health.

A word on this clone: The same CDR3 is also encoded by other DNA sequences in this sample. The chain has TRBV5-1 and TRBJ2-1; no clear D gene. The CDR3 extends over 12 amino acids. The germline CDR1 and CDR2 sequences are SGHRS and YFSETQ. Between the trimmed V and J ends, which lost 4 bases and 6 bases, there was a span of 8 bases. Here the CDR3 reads CASSLGLNEQFF. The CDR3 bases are TGCGCCAGCAGCCTTGGCCTCAATGAGCAGTTCTTC. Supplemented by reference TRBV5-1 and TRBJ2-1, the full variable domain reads KAGVTQTPRYLIKTRGQQVTLSCSPISGHRSVSWYQQTPGQGLQFLFEYFSETQRNKGNFPGRFSGRQFSNSRSEMNVSTLELGDSALYLCASSLGLNEQFFGPGTRLTVL.

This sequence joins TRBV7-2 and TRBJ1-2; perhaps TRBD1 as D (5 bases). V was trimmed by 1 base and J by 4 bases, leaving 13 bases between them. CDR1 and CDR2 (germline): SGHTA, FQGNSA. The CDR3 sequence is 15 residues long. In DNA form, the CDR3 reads TGTGCCAGCAGCTTAGTGGGGGACGGTATCTATGGCTACACCTTC. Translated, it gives CASSLVGDGIYGYTF.

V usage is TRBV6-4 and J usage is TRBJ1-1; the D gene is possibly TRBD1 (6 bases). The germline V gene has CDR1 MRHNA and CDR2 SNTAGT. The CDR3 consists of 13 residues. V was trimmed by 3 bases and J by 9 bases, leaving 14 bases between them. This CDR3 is CASSEQGRGKAFF. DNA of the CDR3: TGTGCCAGCAGTGAACAGGGTCGAGGGAAAGCTTTCTTT.

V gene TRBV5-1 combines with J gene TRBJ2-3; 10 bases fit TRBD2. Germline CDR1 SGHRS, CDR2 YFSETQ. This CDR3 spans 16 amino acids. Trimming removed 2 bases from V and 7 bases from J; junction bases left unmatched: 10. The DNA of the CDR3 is TGCGCCAGCAGCTTAGACATTCTAGCGGGGGCCAATACGCAGTATTTT. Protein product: CASSLDILAGANTQYF.

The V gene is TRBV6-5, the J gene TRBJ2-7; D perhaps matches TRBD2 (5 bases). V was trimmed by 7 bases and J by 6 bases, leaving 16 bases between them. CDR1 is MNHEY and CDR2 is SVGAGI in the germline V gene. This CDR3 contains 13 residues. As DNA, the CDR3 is TGTGCCAGCACCGATATCGGGGTAGGCGAGCAGTACTTC. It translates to CASTDIGVGEQYF.

CDR3 amino acids: CAIRTEGSHTDTQYF. CDR3 coding DNA: TGTGCCATCAGGACGGAGGGCTCCCACACAGATACGCAGTATTTT. The V call is TRBV10-3, the J call TRBJ2-3; maybe TRBD2 (6 bases). Trimming took 6 bases from V and 2 from J, leaving 15 bases between them. In germline, CDR1 is ENHRY, CDR2 SYGVKD. This CDR3 is built from 15 residues.

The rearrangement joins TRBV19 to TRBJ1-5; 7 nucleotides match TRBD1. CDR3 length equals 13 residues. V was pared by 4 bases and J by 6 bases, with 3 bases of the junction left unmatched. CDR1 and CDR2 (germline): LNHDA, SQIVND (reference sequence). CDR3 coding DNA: TGTGCCAGTAGTAGTCAGGGGGTTCAGCCCCAGCATTTT. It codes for CASSSQGVQPQHF.

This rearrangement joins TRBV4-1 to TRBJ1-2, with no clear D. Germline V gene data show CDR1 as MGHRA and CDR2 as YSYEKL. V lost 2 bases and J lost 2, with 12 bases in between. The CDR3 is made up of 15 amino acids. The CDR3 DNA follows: TGCGCCAGCAGCCAATCAGAGGCAGAAAACTATGGCTACACCTTC. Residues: CASSQSEAENYGYTF.

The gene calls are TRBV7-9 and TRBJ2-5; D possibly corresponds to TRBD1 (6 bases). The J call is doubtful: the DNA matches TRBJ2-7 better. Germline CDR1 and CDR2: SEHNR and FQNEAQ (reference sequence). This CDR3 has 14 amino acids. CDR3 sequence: CASSFTIQGTEQYF. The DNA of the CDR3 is TGTGCCAGCAGCTTTACAATACAGGGTACCGAGCAGTACTTC.

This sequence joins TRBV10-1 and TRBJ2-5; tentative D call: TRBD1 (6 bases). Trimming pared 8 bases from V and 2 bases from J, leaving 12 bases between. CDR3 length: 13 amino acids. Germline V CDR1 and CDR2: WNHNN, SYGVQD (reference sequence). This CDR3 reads CASSGTPQETQYF. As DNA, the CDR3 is TGCGCCAGCTCCGGGACACCTCAAGAGACCCAGTACTTC.

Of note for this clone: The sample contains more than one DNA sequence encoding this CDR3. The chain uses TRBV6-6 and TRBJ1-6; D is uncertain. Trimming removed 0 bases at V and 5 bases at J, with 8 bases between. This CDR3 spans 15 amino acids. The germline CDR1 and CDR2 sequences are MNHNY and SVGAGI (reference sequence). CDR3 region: CASSYSAGNNSPLHF. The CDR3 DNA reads TGTGCCAGCAGTTACTCTGCGGGTAATAATTCACCCCTCCACTTT.

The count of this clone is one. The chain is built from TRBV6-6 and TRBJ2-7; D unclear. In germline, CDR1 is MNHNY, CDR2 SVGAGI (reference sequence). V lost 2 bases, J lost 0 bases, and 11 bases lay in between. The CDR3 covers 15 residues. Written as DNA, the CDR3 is TGTGCCAGCAGTTACGTGGACCCTAGCTCCTACGAGCAGTACTTC. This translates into CASSYVDPSSYEQYF.

The CDR3 DNA sequence: TGTGCCTGGACTCCCGGGACTGGGGGTCAGCCCCAGCATTTT. It yields the protein CAWTPGTGGQPQHF. The rearrangement links TRBV30 to TRBJ1-5, with a weak D call TRBD1 (5 bases). Trimming took 4 bases from V and 6 from J, leaving 16 bases between them. This CDR3 spans 14 amino acids. Germline V CDR1 and CDR2: GTSNPN, SVGIG (reference sequence).

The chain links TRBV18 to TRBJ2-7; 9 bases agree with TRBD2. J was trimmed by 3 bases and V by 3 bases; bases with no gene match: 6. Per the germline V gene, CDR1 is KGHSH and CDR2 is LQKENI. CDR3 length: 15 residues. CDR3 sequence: CASSPLAGIVYEQYF. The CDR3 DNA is TGTGCCAGCTCACCGCTAGCGGGAATCGTCTACGAGCAGTACTTC.